Listed here are 19 T cell receptor beta chains from one sample, sequenced in a study of blood T cell repertoires in COVID-19. The repertoire was sequenced with immunoSEQ multiplex PCR; TCRdb's copy has only in-frame clones and lacks some. The sample shows 100,000 to 150,000 clones, 70% to 90% of them seen only once. The specimen was peripheral blood. These receptors all stem from an elderly woman with acute or convalescent COVID-19.

The chain employs TRBV5-1 and TRBJ2-7; D gene uncertain. Germline-derived CDR1 and CDR2 are SGHRS and YFSETQ. V was clipped by 4 bases and J by 2 bases, with 13 bases between them. The CDR3 is made up of 14 amino acids. CDR3 residues: CASSVQSLTYEQYF. The CDR3 nucleotides read TGCGCCAGCAGCGTACAGAGCCTCACCTACGAGCAGTACTTC.

V is TRBV18 and J is TRBJ1-1; 10 bases are shared with TRBD1. The length of the CDR3 is 17 residues. Germline loops: CDR1 KGHSH, CDR2 LQKENI. J lost 0 bases, V lost 6 bases, and 10 bases had no gene match. The CDR3 loop reads CASSNVGQGRMNTEAFF. CDR3 in DNA: TGTGCCAGCTCCAACGTGGGACAGGGGCGAATGAACACTGAAGCTTTCTTT. Together with reference TRBV18 and TRBJ1-1, the CDR3 gives the full variable domain: NAGVMQNPRHLVRRRGQEARLRCSPMKGHSHVYWYRQLPEEGLKFMVYLQKENIIDESGMPKERFSAEFPKEGPSILRIQQVVRGDSAAYFCASSNVGQGRMNTEAFFGQGTRLTVV.

This clone was detected once. V gene TRBV5-1 combines with J gene TRBJ2-7; TRBD2 aligns across 11 bases. This CDR3 is 16 amino acids long. Germline V gene sequence: CDR1 SGHRS, CDR2 YFSETQ. Trimming took 4 bases from V and 6 from J; bases not matched to a gene: 12. The CDR3 DNA sequence: TGCGCCAGCAGCCCGGTATCTAGCGGGGGGCGTGGCGAGCAGTACTTC. This gives the protein CASSPVSSGGRGEQYF.

The chain is built from TRBV6-2 or TRBV6-3 and TRBJ1-4, with 7 bases fitting TRBD1. CDR1 is MNHEY and CDR2 is SVGEGT in the germline V gene. The CDR3 has 16 residues. V trimming: 4 bases; J trimming: 8 bases; junction bases outside the gene matches: 13. CDR3 residues: CASSSGQVRTIEKLFF. The CDR3 bases are TGTGCCAGCAGTTCCGGACAGGTTAGAACGATCGAAAAACTGTTTTTT.

This rearrangement joins TRBV28 to TRBJ2-1; 9 bases line up with TRBD1. Trimming removed 5 bases from V and 4 bases from J; junction bases left unmatched: 6. The germline V gene has CDR1 MDHEN and CDR2 SYDVKM. The CDR3 is 15 residues long. DNA of the CDR3: TGTGCCAGCAGTAACCCCGGGACAGGGTACAATGAGCAGTTCTTC. Translation: CASSNPGTGYNEQFF. Drawing the rest from reference TRBV28 and TRBJ2-1, the complete variable domain is DVKVTQSSRYLVKRTGEKVFLECVQDMDHENMFWYRQDPGLGLRLIYFSYDVKMKEKGDIPEGYSVSREKKERFSLILESASTNQTSMYLCASSNPGTGYNEQFFGPGTRLTVL.

CDR3 nucleotides: TGTGCCAGCTCAACCGGGGGTCGACGGTCGAGTGGGACCCAGTACTTC. This translates into CASSTGGRRSSGTQYF. This sequence joins TRBV7-6 and TRBJ2-5; tentative D call: TRBD2 (6 bases). CDR1 and CDR2 from the germline V gene are SGHVS and FNYEAQ. This CDR3 contains 16 residues. Trimming stripped 8 bases from V and 7 bases from J, with 26 bases between.

The chain employs TRBV6-5 and TRBJ1-2; D is possibly TRBD1 (5 bases). In germline, CDR1 is MNHEY, CDR2 SVGAGI. V was shortened by 6 bases and J by 8 bases, with 16 bases between the two germline ends. CDR3 size: 13 residues. CDR3 bases: TGTGCCAGCAGGGAGACAGCAATTGGGGGCTACACCTTC. This gives the protein CASRETAIGGYTF.

The chain carries TRBV20-1 and TRBJ1-6; D ambiguous. This CDR3 contains 11 residues. The germline CDR1 and CDR2 sequences are DFQATT and SNEGSKA (reference sequence). The CDR3 DNA reads as TGCAGCGGGAGCCGGAATTCACCCCTCCACTTT. Amino acid sequence: CSGSRNSPLHF.

The rearrangement joins TRBV18 to TRBJ2-5; D not resolved. Trimming cost V 3 bases and J 2 bases, with 4 bases left between them. CDR1 and CDR2 from the germline V gene are KGHSH and LQKENI. The CDR3 sequence is 12 residues long. The chain's CDR3 is CASSPLQETQYF. As DNA, the CDR3 is TGTGCCAGCTCACCGTTACAAGAGACCCAGTACTTC.

The chain joins TRBV6-4 to TRBJ2-3; 12 bases align to TRBD2. V lost 5 bases to trimming and J lost 7 bases; unmatched junction nucleotides: 10. The CDR3 spans 16 residues. Germline V CDR1 and CDR2: MRHNA, SNTAGT. The CDR3 reads CASSRSTSGGPNTQYF. Here the CDR3 DNA reads TGTGCCAGCAGTCGGTCGACTAGCGGGGGCCCTAATACGCAGTATTTT.

The V call is TRBV10-3, the J call TRBJ1-2; D is ambiguous. Trimming cost V 0 bases and J 8 bases, with 13 bases left between them. Germline CDR1 is ENHRY and CDR2 is SYGVKD. The CDR3 is made up of 14 amino acids. In nucleotides, the CDR3 is TGTGCCATCAGTGAGTCAAGGAGGTTGGAGGGCTACACCTTC. Protein product: CAISESRRLEGYTF.

The CDR3 DNA follows: TGTGCCAGCAGCTTACAGGGGGCAACTAATGAAAAACTGTTTTTT. This translates into CASSLQGATNEKLFF. The rearrangement joins TRBV5-4 to TRBJ1-4; 8 nucleotides agree with TRBD1. CDR1 SGHNT and CDR2 YYREEE come from the germline V gene (reference sequence). This CDR3 is 15 amino acids long. V gave up 2 bases and J gave up 0 bases; unmatched junction bases: 0.

J is TRBJ2-3 and V is TRBV5-4, with a tentative D call TRBD1 (8 bases). Trimming stripped 2 bases from V and 1 base from J, with 17 bases between. There are 17 residues in the CDR3. Germline V lookup: CDR1 SGHNT, CDR2 YYREEE (reference sequence). The CDR3 sequence is CASSFYLTGGGTDTQYF. The CDR3 nucleotides are TGTGCCAGCAGCTTTTATCTAACAGGGGGGGGCACAGATACGCAGTATTTT.

The J gene is TRBJ1-6, the V gene TRBV5-8; D gene ambiguous. Germline-derived CDR1 and CDR2 are SGHTS and YDEGEE. The CDR3 runs 16 residues. V gave up 7 bases and J gave up 0 bases, with 14 bases separating them. The CDR3 nucleotides read TGTGCCAGCCCCCACGGAGGGAGCTCCTATAATTCACCCCTCCACTTT. Protein sequence: CASPHGGSSYNSPLHF.

The V and J genes are TRBV6-2 or TRBV6-3 and TRBJ1-1, with TRBD1 identical over 8 bases. The CDR3 runs to 17 residues. The ends lost 4 bases at V and 0 bases at J; junction bases unmatched: 10. The germline V gene encodes CDR1 MNHEY and CDR2 SVGEGT. In DNA form, the CDR3 reads TGTGCCAGCAGTTTGGCGTCCAGGGGGCTAATGAACACTGAAGCTTTCTTT. Translation: CASSLASRGLMNTEAFF.

This clone was seen once. The chain is built from TRBV5-4 and TRBJ2-3, with D possibly being TRBD1 (5 bases). CDR3 length equals 15 residues. Germline CDR1 SGHNT, CDR2 YYREEE (reference sequence). V shed 3 bases and J shed 1 base, with 12 bases lying between them. CDR3 sequence: CASSWDGRGTDTQYF. CDR3 coding DNA: TGTGCCAGCAGCTGGGATGGCAGGGGCACAGATACGCAGTATTTT.

This clone was seen only a few times. The rearrangement uses TRBV2 and TRBJ1-3, with 8 nucleotides matching TRBD1. The CDR3 consists of 16 residues. Germline CDR1 SNHLY, CDR2 FYNNEI. V lost 6 bases, J lost 2 bases, and 9 bases stayed unmatched. As DNA, the CDR3 is TGTGCCAGCAGCCTAATCGACAGGGGAACTGGAAACACCATATATTTT. This codes for CASSLIDRGTGNTIYF.

This chain links TRBV5-6 with TRBJ2-4; possibly TRBD1 for D (6 bases). This CDR3 contains 16 residues. V lost 2 bases, J lost 0 bases, and 12 bases lay in between. The germline V gene has CDR1 SGHDT and CDR2 YYEEEE. The CDR3 coding sequence is TGTGCCAGCAGCTTAACAGGGATCGTAGCCAAAAACATTCAGTACTTC. Its translation is CASSLTGIVAKNIQYF. The full variable domain, in which reference TRBV5-6 and TRBJ2-4 provide the parts outside the CDR3, is DAGVTQSPTHLIKTRGQQVTLRCSPKSGHDTVSWYQQALGQGPQFIFQYYEEEERQRGNFPDRFSGHQFPNYSSELNVNALLLGDSALYLCASSLTGIVAKNIQYFGAGTRLSVL.

The chain uses TRBV9 and TRBJ2-1, with a tentative D call TRBD1 (5 bases). CDR3 size: 14 residues. Germline values: CDR1 SGDLS, CDR2 YYNGEE. V lost 0 bases and J 7 bases, leaving 11 bases between the germline ends. The CDR3 coding sequence is TGTGCCAGCAGCGTAGATGGCAGGGTAAATGAGCAGTTCTTC. Amino acid sequence: CASSVDGRVNEQFF.